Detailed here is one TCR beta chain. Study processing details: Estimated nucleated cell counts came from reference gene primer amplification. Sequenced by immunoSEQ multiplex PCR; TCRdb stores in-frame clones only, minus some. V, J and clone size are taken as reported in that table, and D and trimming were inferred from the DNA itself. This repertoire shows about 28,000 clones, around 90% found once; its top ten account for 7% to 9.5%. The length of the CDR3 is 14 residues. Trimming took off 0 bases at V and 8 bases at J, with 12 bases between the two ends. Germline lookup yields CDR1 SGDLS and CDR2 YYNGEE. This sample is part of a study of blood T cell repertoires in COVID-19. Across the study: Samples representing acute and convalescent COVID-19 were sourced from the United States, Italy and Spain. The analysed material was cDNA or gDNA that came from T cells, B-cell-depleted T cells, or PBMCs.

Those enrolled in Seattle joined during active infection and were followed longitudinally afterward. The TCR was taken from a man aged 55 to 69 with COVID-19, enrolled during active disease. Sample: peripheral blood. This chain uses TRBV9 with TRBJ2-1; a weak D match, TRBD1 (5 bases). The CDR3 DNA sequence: TGTGCCAGCAGCGTAGGTTCAGGGAAGGATGAGCAGTTCTTC. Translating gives CASSVGSGKDEQFF.